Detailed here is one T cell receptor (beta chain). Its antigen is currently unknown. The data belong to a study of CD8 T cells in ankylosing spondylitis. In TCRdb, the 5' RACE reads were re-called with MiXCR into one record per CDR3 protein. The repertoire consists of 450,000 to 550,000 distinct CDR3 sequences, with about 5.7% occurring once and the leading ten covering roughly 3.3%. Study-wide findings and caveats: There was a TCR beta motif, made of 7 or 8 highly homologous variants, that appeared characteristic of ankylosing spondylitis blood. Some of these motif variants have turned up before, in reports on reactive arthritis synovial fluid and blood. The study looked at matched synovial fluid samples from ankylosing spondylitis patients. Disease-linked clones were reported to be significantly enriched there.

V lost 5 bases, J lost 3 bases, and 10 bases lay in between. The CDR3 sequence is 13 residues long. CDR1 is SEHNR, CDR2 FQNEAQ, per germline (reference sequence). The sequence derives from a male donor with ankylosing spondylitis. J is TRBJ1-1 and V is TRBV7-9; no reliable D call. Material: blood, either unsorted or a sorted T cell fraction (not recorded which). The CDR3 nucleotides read TGTGCCAGCAGCCCGGTGTGGTACACTGAAGCTTTCTTT. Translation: CASSPVWYTEAFF.